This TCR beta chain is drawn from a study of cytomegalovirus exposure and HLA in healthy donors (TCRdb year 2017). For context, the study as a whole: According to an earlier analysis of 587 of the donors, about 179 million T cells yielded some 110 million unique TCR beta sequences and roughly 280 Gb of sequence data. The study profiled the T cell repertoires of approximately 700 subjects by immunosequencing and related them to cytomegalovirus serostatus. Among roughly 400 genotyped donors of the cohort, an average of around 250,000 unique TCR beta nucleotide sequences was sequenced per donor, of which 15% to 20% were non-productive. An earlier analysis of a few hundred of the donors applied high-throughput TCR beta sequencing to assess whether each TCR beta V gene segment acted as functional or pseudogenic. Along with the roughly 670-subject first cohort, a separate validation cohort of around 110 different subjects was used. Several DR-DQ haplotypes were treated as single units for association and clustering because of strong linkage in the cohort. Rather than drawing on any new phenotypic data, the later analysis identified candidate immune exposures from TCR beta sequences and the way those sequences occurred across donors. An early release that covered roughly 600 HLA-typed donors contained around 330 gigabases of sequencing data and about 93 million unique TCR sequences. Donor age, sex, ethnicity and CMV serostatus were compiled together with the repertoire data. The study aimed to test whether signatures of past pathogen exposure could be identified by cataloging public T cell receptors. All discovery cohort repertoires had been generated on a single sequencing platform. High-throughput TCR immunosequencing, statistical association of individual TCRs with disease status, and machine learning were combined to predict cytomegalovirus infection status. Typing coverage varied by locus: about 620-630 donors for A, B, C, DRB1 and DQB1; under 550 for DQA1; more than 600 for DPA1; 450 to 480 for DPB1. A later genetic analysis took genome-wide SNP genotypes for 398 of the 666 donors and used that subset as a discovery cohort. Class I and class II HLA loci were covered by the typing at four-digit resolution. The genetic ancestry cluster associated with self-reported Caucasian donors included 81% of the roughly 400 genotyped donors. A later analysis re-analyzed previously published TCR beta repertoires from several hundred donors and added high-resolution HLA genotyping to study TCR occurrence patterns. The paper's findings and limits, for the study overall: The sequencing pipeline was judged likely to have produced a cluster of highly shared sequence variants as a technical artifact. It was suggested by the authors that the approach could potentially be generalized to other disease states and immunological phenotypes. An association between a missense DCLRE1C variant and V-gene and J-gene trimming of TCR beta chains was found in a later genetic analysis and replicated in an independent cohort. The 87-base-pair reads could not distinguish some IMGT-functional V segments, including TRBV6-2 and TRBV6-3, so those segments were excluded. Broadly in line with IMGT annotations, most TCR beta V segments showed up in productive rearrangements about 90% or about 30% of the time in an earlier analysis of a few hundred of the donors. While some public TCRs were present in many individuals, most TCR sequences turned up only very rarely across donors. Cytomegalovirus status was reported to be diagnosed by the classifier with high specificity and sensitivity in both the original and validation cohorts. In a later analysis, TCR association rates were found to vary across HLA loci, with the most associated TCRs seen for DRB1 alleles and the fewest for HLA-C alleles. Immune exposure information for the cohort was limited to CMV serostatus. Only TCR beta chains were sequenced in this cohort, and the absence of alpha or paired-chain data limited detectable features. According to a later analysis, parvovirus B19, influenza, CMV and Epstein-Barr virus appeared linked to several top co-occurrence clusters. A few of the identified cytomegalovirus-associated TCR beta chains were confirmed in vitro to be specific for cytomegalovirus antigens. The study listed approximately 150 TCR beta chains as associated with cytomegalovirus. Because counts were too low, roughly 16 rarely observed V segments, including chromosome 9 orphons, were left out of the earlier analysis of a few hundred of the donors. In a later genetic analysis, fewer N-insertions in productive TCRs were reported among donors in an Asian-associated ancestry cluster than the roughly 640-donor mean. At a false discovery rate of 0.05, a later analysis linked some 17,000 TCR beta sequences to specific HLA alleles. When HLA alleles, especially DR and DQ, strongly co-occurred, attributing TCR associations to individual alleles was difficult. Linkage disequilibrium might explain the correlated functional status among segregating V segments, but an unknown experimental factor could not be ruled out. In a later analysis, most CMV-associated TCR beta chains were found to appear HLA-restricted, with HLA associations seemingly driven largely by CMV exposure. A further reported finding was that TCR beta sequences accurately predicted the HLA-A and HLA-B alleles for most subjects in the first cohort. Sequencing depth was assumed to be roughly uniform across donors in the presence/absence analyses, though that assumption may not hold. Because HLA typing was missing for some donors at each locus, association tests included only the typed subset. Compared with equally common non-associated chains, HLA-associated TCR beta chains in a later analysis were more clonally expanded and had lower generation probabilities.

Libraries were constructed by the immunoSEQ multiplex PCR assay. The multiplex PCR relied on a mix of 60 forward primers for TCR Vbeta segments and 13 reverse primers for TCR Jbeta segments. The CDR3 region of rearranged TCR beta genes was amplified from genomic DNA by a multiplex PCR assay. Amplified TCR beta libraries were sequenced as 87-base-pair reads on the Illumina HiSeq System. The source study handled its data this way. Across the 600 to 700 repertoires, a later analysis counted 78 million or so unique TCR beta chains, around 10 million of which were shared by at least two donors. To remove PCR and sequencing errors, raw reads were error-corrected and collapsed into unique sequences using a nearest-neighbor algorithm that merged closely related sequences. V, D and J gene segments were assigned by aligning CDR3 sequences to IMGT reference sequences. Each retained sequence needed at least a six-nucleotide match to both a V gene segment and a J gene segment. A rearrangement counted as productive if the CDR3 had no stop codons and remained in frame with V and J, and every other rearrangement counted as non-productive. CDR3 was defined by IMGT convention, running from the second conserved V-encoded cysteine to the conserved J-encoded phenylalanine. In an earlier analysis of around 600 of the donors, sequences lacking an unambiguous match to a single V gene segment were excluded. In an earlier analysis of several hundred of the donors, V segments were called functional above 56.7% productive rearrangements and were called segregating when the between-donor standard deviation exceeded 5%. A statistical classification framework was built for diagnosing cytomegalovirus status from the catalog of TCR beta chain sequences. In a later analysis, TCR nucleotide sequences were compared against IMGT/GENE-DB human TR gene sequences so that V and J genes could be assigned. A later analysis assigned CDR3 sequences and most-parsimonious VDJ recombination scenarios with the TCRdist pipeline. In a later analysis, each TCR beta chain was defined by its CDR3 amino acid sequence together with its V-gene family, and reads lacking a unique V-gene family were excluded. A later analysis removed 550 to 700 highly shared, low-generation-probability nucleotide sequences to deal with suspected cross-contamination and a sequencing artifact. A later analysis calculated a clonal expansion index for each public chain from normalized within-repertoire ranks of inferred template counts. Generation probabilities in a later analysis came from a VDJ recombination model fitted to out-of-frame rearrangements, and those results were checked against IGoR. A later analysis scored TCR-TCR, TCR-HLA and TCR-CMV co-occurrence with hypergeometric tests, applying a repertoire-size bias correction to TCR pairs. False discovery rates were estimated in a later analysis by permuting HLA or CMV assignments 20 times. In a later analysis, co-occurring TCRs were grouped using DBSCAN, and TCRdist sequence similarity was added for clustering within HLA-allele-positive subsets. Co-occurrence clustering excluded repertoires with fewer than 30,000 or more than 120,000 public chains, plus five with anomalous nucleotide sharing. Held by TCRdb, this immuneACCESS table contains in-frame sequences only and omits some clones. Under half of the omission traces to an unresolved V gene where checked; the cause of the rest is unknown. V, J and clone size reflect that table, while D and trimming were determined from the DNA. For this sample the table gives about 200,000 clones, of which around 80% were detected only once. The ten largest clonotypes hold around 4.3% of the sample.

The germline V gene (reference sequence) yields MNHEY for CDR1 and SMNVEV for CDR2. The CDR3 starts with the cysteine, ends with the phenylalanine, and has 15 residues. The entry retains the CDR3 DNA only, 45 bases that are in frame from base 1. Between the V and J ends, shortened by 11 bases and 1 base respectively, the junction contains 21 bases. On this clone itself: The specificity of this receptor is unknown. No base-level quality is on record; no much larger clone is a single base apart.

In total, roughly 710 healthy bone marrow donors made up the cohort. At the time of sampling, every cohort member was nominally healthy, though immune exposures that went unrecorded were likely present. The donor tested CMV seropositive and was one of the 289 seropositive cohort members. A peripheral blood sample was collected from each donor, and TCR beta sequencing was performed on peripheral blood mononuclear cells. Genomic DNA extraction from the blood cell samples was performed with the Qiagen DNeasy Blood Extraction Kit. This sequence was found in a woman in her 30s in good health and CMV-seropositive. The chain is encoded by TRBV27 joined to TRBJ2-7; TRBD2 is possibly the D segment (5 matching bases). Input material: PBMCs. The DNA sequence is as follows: TGTGCCGCTCGGACCTTGGGAGCTCGATCCTACGAGCAGTACTTC. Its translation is CAARTLGARSYEQYF.